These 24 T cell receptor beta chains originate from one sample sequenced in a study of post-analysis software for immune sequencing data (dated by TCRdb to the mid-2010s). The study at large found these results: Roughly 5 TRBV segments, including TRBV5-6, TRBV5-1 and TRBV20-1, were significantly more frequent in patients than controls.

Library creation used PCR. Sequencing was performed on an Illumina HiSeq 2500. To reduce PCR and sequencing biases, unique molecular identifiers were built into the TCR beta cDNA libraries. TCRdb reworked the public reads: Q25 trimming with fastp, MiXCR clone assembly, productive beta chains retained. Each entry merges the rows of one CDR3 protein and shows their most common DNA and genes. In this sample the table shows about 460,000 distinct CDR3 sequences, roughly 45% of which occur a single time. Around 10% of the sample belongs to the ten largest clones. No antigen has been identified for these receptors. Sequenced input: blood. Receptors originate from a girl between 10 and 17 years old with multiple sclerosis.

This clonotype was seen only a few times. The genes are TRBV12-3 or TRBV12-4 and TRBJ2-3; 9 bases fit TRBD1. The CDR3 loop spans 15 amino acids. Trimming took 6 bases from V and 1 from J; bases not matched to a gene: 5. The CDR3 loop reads CASSLRQGGTDTQYF. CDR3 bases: TGTGCCAGCAGCCTTAGACAGGGGGGCACAGATACGCAGTATTTT.

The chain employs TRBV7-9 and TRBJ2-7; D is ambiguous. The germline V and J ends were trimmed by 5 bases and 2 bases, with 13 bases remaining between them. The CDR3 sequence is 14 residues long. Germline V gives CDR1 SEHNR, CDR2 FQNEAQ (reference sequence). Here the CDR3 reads CASSAYPLTYEQYF. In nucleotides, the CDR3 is TGTGCCAGCAGCGCCTACCCTCTCACCTACGAGCAGTACTTC.

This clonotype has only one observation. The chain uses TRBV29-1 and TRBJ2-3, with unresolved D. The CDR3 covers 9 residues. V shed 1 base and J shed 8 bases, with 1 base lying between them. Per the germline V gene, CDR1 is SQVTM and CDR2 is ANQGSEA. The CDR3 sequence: CSVEGTQYF. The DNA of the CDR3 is TGCAGCGTTGAAGGTACGCAGTATTTT.

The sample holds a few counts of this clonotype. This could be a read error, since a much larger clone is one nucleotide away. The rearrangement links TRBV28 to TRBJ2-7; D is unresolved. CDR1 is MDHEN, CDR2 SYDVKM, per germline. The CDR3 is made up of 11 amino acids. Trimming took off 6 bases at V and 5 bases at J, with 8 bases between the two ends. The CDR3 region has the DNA TGTGCCAGCAGCTCGACCCACGAGCAGTACTTC. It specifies CASSSTHEQYF.

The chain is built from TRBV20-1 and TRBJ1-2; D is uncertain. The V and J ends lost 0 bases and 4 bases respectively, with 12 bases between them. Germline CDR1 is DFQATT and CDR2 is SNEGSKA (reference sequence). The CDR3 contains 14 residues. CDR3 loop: CSARDDIFIYGYTF. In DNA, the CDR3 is TGCAGTGCTAGAGATGATATATTCATCTATGGCTACACCTTC.

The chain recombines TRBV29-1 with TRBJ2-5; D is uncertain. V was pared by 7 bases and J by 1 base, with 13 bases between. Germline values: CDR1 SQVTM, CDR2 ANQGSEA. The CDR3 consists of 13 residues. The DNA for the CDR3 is TGCAGCGCCTCTTATGGGGTCCAAGAGACCCAGTACTTC. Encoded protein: CSASYGVQETQYF.

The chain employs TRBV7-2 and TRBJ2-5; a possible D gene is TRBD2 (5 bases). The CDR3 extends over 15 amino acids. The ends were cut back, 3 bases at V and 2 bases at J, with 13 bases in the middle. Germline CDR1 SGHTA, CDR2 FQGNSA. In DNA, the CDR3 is TGTGCCAGCAGCTTTTCCCGGACGGGACAAGAGACCCAGTACTTC. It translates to CASSFSRTGQETQYF.

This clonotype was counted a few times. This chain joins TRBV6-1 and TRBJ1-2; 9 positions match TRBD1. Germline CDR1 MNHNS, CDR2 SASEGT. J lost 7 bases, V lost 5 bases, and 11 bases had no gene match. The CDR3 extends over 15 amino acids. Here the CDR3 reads CASSPEDRGLIGYTF. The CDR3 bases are TGTGCCAGCAGTCCGGAGGACAGGGGTTTGATTGGCTACACCTTC.

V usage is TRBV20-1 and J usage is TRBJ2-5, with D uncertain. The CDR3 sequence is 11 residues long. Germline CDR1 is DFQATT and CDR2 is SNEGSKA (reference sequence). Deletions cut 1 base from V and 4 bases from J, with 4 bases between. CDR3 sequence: CSARARETQYF. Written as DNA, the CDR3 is TGCAGTGCTAGAGCCCGAGAGACCCAGTACTTC.

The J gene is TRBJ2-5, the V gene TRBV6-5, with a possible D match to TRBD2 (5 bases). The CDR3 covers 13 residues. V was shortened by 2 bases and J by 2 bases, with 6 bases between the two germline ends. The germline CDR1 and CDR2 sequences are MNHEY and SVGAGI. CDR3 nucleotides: TGTGCCAGCAGTTACACGGGACAAGAGACCCAGTACTTC. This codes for CASSYTGQETQYF.

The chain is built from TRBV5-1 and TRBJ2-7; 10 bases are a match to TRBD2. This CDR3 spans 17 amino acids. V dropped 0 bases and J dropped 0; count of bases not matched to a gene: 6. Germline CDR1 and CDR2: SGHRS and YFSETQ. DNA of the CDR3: TGCGCCAGCAGCTTGGGCGGTAGCGGGAGGTCCTCCTACGAGCAGTACTTC. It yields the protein CASSLGGSGRSSYEQYF. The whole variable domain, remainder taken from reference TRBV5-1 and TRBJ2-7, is KAGVTQTPRYLIKTRGQQVTLSCSPISGHRSVSWYQQTPGQGLQFLFEYFSETQRNKGNFPGRFSGRQFSNSRSEMNVSTLELGDSALYLCASSLGGSGRSSYEQYFGPGTRLTVT.

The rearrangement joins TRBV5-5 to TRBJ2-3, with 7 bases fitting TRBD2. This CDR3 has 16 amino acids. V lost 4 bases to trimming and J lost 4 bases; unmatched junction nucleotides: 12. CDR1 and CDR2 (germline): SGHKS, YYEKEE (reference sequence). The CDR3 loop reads CASSEPGRERADTQYF. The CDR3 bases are TGTGCCAGCAGCGAGCCGGGGCGGGAGCGGGCAGATACGCAGTATTTT.

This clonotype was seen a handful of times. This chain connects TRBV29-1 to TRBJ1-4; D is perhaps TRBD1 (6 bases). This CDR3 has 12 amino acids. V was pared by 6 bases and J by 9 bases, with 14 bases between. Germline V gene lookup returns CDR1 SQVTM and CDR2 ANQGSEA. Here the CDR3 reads CSVATDRQKLFF. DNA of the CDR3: TGCAGCGTCGCCACGGACAGACAAAAACTGTTTTTT.

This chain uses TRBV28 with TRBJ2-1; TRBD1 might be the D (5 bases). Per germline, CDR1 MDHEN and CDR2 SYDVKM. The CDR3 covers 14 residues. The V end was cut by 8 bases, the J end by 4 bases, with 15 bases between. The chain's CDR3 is CASVTGGPYNEQFF. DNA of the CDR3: TGTGCCAGCGTTACAGGTGGACCTTACAATGAGCAGTTCTTC.

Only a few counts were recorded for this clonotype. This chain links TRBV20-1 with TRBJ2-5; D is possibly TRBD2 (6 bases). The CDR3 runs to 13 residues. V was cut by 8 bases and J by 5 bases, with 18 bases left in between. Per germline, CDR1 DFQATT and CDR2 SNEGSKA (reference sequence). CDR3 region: CSITGLAHETQYF. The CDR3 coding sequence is TGCAGTATAACGGGGCTAGCGCACGAGACCCAGTACTTC.

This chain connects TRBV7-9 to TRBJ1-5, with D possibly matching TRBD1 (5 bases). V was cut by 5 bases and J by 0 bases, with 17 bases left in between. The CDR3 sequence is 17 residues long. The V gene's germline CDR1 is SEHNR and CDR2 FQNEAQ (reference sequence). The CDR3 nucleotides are TGTGCCAGCAGCCTCGGGACGCCTGGTTATAGCAATCAGCCCCAGCATTTT. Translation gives CASSLGTPGYSNQPQHF.

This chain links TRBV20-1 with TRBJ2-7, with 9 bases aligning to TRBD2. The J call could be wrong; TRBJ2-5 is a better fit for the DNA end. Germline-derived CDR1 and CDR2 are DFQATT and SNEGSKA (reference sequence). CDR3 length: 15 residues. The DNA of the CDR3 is TGCAGCGTAACTAGCGGGTACTTGGAAAAAGAGACCCAGTACTTC. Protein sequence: CSVTSGYLEKETQYF.

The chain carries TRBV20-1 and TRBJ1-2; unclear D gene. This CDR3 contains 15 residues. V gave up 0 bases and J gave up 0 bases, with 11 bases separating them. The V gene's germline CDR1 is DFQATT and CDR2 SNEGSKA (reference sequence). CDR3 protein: CSAREYQDANYGYTF. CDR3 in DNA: TGCAGTGCTAGAGAATATCAGGACGCTAACTATGGCTACACCTTC.

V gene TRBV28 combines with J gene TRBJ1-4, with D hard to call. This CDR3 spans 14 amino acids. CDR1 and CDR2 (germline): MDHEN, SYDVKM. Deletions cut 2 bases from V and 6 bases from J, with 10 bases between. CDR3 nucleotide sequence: TGTGCCAGCAGTTTAGGCAGGTCTTATGAAAAACTGTTTTTT. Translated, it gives CASSLGRSYEKLFF.

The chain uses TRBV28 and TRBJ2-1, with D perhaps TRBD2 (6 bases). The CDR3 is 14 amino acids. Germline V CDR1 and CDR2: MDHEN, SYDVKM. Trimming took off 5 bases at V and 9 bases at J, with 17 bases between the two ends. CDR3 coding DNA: TGTGCCAGCAGTCCGAGTACTAGGGAGGTTGAGCAGTTCTTC. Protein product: CASSPSTREVEQFF.

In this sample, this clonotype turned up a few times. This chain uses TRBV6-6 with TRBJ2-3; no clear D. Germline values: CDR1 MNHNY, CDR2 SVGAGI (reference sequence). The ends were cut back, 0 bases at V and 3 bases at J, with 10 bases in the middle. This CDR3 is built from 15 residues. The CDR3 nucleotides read TGTGCCAGCAGTTACTCGAGAATATGGACAGATACGCAGTATTTT. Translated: CASSYSRIWTDTQYF.

CDR3 region: CASSFTGQGWEQYF. CDR3 sequence (DNA): TGTGCCAGCAGTTTTACTGGACAGGGCTGGGAGCAGTACTTC. The chain is built from TRBV12-3 or TRBV12-4 and TRBJ2-7, with 8 bases matching TRBD1. After removal of 3 bases from V and 7 bases from J, the junction contained 8 bases not matched to a gene. The CDR3 is 14 amino acids.

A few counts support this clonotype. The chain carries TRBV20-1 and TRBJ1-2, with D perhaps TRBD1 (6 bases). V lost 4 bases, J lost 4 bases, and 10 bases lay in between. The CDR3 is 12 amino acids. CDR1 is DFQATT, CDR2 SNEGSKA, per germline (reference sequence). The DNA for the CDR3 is TGCAGTGCTATGACAGGCAGCTATGGCTACACCTTC. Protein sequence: CSAMTGSYGYTF.

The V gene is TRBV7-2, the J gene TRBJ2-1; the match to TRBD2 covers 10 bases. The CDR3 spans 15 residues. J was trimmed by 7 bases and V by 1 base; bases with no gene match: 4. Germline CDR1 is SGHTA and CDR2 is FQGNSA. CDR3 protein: CASSLESSGSNEQFF. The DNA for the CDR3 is TGTGCCAGCAGCTTAGAGTCTAGCGGGAGTAATGAGCAGTTCTTC.